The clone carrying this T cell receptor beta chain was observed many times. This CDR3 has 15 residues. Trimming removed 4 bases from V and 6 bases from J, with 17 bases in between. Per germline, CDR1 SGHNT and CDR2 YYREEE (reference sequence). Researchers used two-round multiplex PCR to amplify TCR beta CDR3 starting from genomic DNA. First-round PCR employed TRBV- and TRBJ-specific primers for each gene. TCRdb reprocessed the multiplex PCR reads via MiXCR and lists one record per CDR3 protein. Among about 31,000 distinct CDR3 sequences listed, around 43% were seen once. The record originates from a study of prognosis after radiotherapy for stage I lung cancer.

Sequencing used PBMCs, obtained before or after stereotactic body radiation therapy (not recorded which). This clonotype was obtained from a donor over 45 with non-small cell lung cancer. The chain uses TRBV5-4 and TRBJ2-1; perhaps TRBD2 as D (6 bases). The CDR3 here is CASSPTGTAVNEQFF. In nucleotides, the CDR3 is TGTGCCAGCAGCCCGACCGGGACTGCCGTCAATGAGCAGTTCTTC.